The source of this T cell receptor beta chain is a study of cytomegalovirus exposure and HLA in healthy donors (TCRdb year 2017). Study-level background: In an earlier analysis of roughly 500 of the donors, 276 Gb of sequence data and approximately 120 million unique TCR beta sequences from 150 million to 200 million T cells were reported. Across 300 to 400 genotyped donors of the cohort, an average of about 240,000 unique TCR beta nucleotide sequences per donor were sequenced, and 15% to 20% of those sequences were non-productive. Rather than drawing on any new phenotypic data, the later analysis identified candidate immune exposures from TCR beta sequences and the way those sequences occurred across donors. The study aimed to test whether signatures of past pathogen exposure could be identified by cataloging public T cell receptors. All discovery cohort repertoires had been generated using a single sequencing platform. Both class I and class II loci were covered by HLA typing, at four-digit resolution. Along with the approximately 700-subject first cohort, a separate validation cohort of about 110 different subjects was used. To predict cytomegalovirus infection status, the study combined high-throughput TCR immunosequencing, statistical association of individual TCRs with disease status, and machine learning. An earlier analysis of 587 of the donors used high-throughput TCR beta sequencing to judge whether each TCR beta V gene segment behaved as functional or pseudogenic. A later genetic analysis used genome-wide SNP genotypes for about 65% of the roughly 700 donors, treating that subset as a discovery cohort. To study patterns of TCR occurrence, a later analysis re-analyzed previously published TCR beta repertoires from just over 650 donors and added high-resolution HLA genotyping. Among the roughly 400 genotyped donors, approximately 77% belonged to the genetic ancestry cluster associated with self-reported Caucasian donors. The T cell repertoires of about 700 subjects were profiled by immunosequencing and related to cytomegalovirus serostatus. Because of strong linkage in the cohort, roughly five DR-DQ haplotypes were treated as single units for association and clustering. Roughly 300 gigabases of sequencing data and around 87 million unique TCR sequences were included in an early release covering about 600 HLA-typed donors. Donor age, sex, ethnicity and CMV serostatus were compiled together with the repertoire data. The number of typed donors differed by locus: roughly 629-630 for A, B, C, DRB1 and DQB1; roughly 510 for DQA1; approximately 600 for DPA1; and about 470 for DPB1.

As to this clone: Its target antigen remains unknown. No base-level quality is on record; no much larger clone is a single base apart.

Trimming at the junction amounts to 2 bases on V and 4 bases on J, and the germline ends lie 8 bases apart. The CDR3 covers 13 residues, taking in both the cysteine and the phenylalanine. Only the CDR3 part of the read is kept: 39 bases, read in frame from the first base. CDR1 is given as MNHEY and CDR2 as SVGAGI, both from the germline V gene. The cohort was made up of several hundred healthy bone marrow donors. All cohort members were sampled while nominally healthy, although unrecorded immune exposures were likely present. The donor was CMV seropositive and belonged to the group of 250 to 300 seropositive cohort members. Each donor provided a peripheral blood sample, and peripheral blood mononuclear cells were used for TCR beta sequencing. The Qiagen DNeasy Blood Extraction Kit was used to extract genomic DNA from the blood cell samples. Library prep was done by the immunoSEQ multiplex PCR assay. For the multiplex PCR, a mixture combining 60 forward primers for TCR Vbeta segments and 13 reverse primers for TCR Jbeta segments was used. Amplification of the CDR3 region of rearranged TCR beta genes was performed with a multiplex PCR assay on genomic DNA. The Illumina HiSeq System was used to sequence the amplified TCR beta libraries as 87-base-pair reads. The paper's processing steps were these. Across the 700 or so repertoires, a later analysis counted some 81 million unique TCR beta chains, roughly 11 million of which were shared by at least two donors. To remove PCR and sequencing errors, raw reads were error-corrected and collapsed into unique sequences using a nearest-neighbor algorithm that merged closely related sequences. To assign V, D and J gene segments, CDR3 sequences were aligned to IMGT reference sequences. For a sequence to be retained, at least a six-nucleotide match to both a V gene segment and a J gene segment was required. Rearrangements were called productive when the CDR3 lacked stop codons and stayed in frame with V and J; all others were non-productive. CDR3 was defined by IMGT convention, running from the second conserved V-encoded cysteine to the conserved J-encoded phenylalanine. The earlier analysis of about 610 of the donors excluded sequences that lacked an unambiguous match to a single V gene segment. An earlier analysis of 450 to 650 of the donors called V segments functional above 56.7% productive rearrangements and segregating when the between-donor standard deviation exceeded 5%. A statistical classification framework was built for diagnosing cytomegalovirus status from the catalog of TCR beta chain sequences. In a later analysis, V and J genes were assigned by comparing TCR nucleotide sequences against IMGT/GENE-DB human TR gene sequences. A later analysis assigned CDR3 sequences and most-parsimonious VDJ recombination scenarios with the TCRdist pipeline. A later analysis defined each TCR beta chain by its CDR3 amino acid sequence plus V-gene family, and excluded reads lacking a unique V-gene family. In a later analysis, 550 to 650 highly shared, low-generation-probability nucleotide sequences were removed to address suspected cross-contamination and a sequencing artifact. In a later analysis, a clonal expansion index for each public chain was calculated from normalized within-repertoire ranks of inferred template counts. Generation probabilities in a later analysis came from a VDJ recombination model fitted to out-of-frame rearrangements, and those results were checked against IGoR. Hypergeometric tests were used in a later analysis to score TCR-TCR, TCR-HLA and TCR-CMV co-occurrence, with a repertoire-size bias correction applied to the TCR pairs. In a later analysis, false discovery rates were estimated by permuting HLA or CMV assignments 20 times. In a later analysis, co-occurring TCRs were grouped using DBSCAN, and TCRdist sequence similarity was added for clustering within HLA-allele-positive subsets. Co-occurrence clustering excluded repertoires with fewer than 30,000 or more than 120,000 public chains, plus five with anomalous nucleotide sharing. Imported from immuneACCESS, the table was reduced by TCRdb to in-frame sequences with V and J called. These copies leave out some clones; in studies compared against another copy, an unresolved V gene accounts for under half, and the cause of the remainder is not known. Clone size and V and J calls were adopted from that table, with D and trimming inferred from the DNA. The sample contains 130,000 or so clones, around 80% of them found a single time. Together, the top ten hold 1.8% of the sample.

The study at large found these results: It was suggested by the authors that the approach could potentially be generalized to other disease states and immunological phenotypes. In a later analysis, HLA-associated TCR beta chains showed more clonal expansion and lower generation probabilities than non-associated chains that were equally common. CMV serostatus was the only immune exposure information available for the cohort. A group of highly shared sequence variants was considered likely to be a technical artifact of the sequencing pipeline. The presence/absence analyses assumed that sequencing depth was roughly uniform across donors, and that assumption may not be true. Some IMGT-functional V segments, including TRBV6-2 and TRBV6-3, could not be told apart with the 87-base-pair reads, so those segments were excluded. The classifier was reported to diagnose cytomegalovirus status with high specificity and sensitivity in both the original cohort and the validation cohort. A later analysis associated about 17,000 TCR beta sequences with specific HLA alleles at a false discovery rate of 0.05. Across donors, most TCR sequences were observed very rarely, whereas some public TCRs were present in many individuals. A few of the identified cytomegalovirus-associated TCR beta chains were confirmed in vitro to be specific for cytomegalovirus antigens. A later genetic analysis associated a missense DCLRE1C variant with V-gene and J-gene trimming of TCR beta chains, and an independent cohort replicated the association. When HLA alleles, especially DR and DQ, strongly co-occurred, attributing TCR associations to individual alleles was difficult. In a later analysis, most CMV-associated TCR beta chains were found to appear HLA-restricted, with HLA associations seemingly driven largely by CMV exposure. According to a later genetic analysis, donors in an Asian-associated ancestry cluster had fewer N-insertions in productive TCRs than the approximately 670-donor mean. A further reported finding was that TCR beta sequences accurately predicted the HLA-A and HLA-B alleles for most subjects in the first cohort. In an earlier analysis of 587 of the donors, most TCR beta V segments appeared in productive rearrangements about 87% or about 30% of the time, broadly matching IMGT annotations. The study listed 170 or so TCR beta chains as associated with cytomegalovirus. In a later analysis, TCR association rates were found to vary across HLA loci, with the most associated TCRs seen for DRB1 alleles and the fewest for HLA-C alleles. The cohort was sequenced for TCR beta chains only, and without alpha or paired-chain data the features that could be detected were limited. Correlated functional status among segregating V segments might reflect linkage disequilibrium, but an unknown experimental factor could not be ruled out. Because HLA typing was unavailable for some donors at each locus, only the typed subset was used in association tests. According to a later analysis, parvovirus B19, influenza, CMV and Epstein-Barr virus appeared linked to several top co-occurrence clusters. Seventeen rarely observed V segments, including chromosome 9 orphons, were excluded from the earlier analysis of some 590 of the donors because counts were too low.

The V gene is TRBV6-5 and the J gene is TRBJ1-1; no D gene call is confident. The TCR originated in a female donor in good health and CMV-seropositive. Sequenced input: PBMCs. CDR3 loop: CASSYGGSTEAFF. The DNA sequence is given as TGTGCCAGCAGTTACGGCGGGAGCACTGAAGCTTTCTTT.